The clone carrying this T cell receptor beta chain was counted many times. Germline CDR1 is SGHAT and CDR2 is FQNNGV. The CDR3 has 15 amino acids. With V trimmed by 4 bases and J by 7 bases, 10 bases remained unmatched. Amplification of TCR beta CDR3 regions used RNA as the template. A set of HTBI primers served as the primers for a first-round RT-PCR of the TCR CDR3. A single record per CDR3 protein comes from TCRdb applying MiXCR to the multiplex PCR reads. This table holds a few hundred thousand distinct CDR3 sequences, more than 15% found once. This sample was taken from a study of T cells in Graves' hyperthyroidism and ophthalmopathy.

What was sequenced was blood. This sequence originates from a woman aged 30 to 39 with Graves' hyperthyroidism. V gene TRBV11-2 combines with J gene TRBJ2-7, with 10 nucleotides matching TRBD2. The CDR3 is CASSSQGLAASEQYF. CDR3 nucleotides: TGTGCCAGCAGCTCCCAAGGACTAGCGGCATCAGAGCAGTACTTC.